A single TCR beta chain is shown here with its context. The antigen it binds to is not known. No much larger clonotype is one base removed from it; base qualities were not supplied. For CDR1 and CDR2, the germline V gene lists SGHVS and FQNEAQ. The CDR3 runs 17 amino acids, cysteine and phenylalanine included. Only CDR3 DNA remains: 51 bases, in frame from the first base. V loses 5 bases at its end and J loses 4 bases; junction bases beyond the gene matches: 13. TCR beta libraries were generated from genomic DNA with the immunoSEQ kit, following the manufacturer's recommendations. Library preparation used a first multiplex PCR with proprietary primers, then a second PCR adding unique barcodes, with bead cleanups after each round. A kit-provided positive control reaction and a negative control reaction were included in every sample batch. The final libraries were assessed on an Agilent 4200 TapeStation D1000 ScreenTape, pooled by volume, and quantified by qPCR. Sequencing ran on an Illumina NextSeq500 with a MidOutput 150-cycle cartridge, using 156 Read1 and 15 Index1 cycles with kit custom primers. The pooled library was loaded at around 1 pM, and roughly 20% PhiX control was spiked in. As for the authors' bioinformatics: Vendor-processed data were analyzed in R, with a clonotype defined as all T cells sharing the same CDR3 nucleotide sequence. In the clone abundance analyses, frequencies in each sample were normalized to that sample's 10,000 most abundant clones. Public T cell clones, which averaged fewer than five per sample, were removed prior to analysis. An abundance difference of at least 32-fold between compartments was the criterion for calling clonotypes tumor-enriched or baseline blood-enriched. A beta-binomial differential abundance model was used to identify clonotypes that expanded or contracted between blood time points. Tumor-blood repertoire similarity was measured with the Baroni-Urbani and Buser coefficient, and group comparisons used two-tailed Wilcoxon tests in R. Held by TCRdb, this immuneACCESS table contains in-frame sequences only and omits some clones. Under half of the omission traces to an unresolved V gene where checked; the cause of the rest is unknown. That table furnishes V, J and clone size, whereas the DNA furnished D and trimming. The sample profile shows about 150,000 clones; approximately 88% of them were found once. The top ten constitute 10% to 15% of the sample.

These data are taken from a study of radiation and T cells in renal cell carcinoma (dated by TCRdb to the early 2020s). Looking at the study overall: Samples came from a clinical trial, in which primary renal cell carcinomas received 15 Gy stereotactic body radiation therapy followed by nephrectomy 4 weeks later. A total of 50 or so samples underwent TCR beta sequencing, made up of around 26 tumors and some 27 peripheral blood samples. Across all 55 or so samples, under 5,000,000 unique CDR3 nucleotide sequences, encoding around 2.4 million unique CDR3 amino acid sequences, were identified. What the work shows at the level of the full study, not this receptor alone: Because no pretreatment tumor biopsies were available, whether clonotypes were present in the tumor at baseline could not be determined. Top tumor clonotypes rose in blood from baseline to 2 weeks post-radiation, then contracted by 4 weeks, suggesting transient expansion of tumor-resident clones. Tracking of blood repertoire dynamics stopped at around 4 weeks after treatment, with no follow-up past that point. Effects of radiation dose or scheduling on the TCR repertoire could not be addressed with the single-armed trial design.

Reading the label with the study, this specimen's time point is: blood 2 weeks post-SBRT. The treatment or condition label for this specimen denotes: 15 Gy SBRT to primary tumor, nephrectomy 4 weeks later. To follow tumor-enriched clonotypes, serial peripheral blood was collected from radiation-treated patients at baseline and at 2 weeks and 4 weeks after SBRT. All patients had renal cell carcinoma with clear cell pathology. The QIAamp DNA Blood Mini Kit (Qiagen) was used to prepare genomic DNA for TCR sequencing. Samples were included in the analyses only if all quality control checks were passed. The chain links TRBV7-8 with TRBJ2-1; 8 central nucleotides agree with TRBD2. The material sequenced was blood, taken from a patient whose treatment included radiotherapy and nephrectomy. This TCR was recovered from a woman between 50 and 59 years old with renal cell carcinoma. CDR3 region: CASSRYLAGLAYNEQFF. The nucleotides read TGTGCCAGCAGCCGATATTTAGCGGGGCTCGCGTACAATGAGCAGTTCTTC.